This T cell receptor beta chain emerged from a study of CD8 T cells in Susac syndrome. As for the study in general: Patients with Susac syndrome who were sequenced included more than 5 with active disease and eight in remission.

An input of roughly 0.5 to 1 ug of RNA was subjected to reverse transcription using random hexamers. The authors amplified TCR beta CDR3 across 54 Vbeta and 13 Jbeta using immunoSEQ multiplex PCR. TCRdb called the immunoSEQ multiplex PCR reads again in MiXCR, with one record for every CDR3 protein. The sample records some 110,000 distinct CDR3 sequences, approximately 94% being singletons. Germline CDR1 reads DFQATT; CDR2 reads SNEGSKA (reference sequence). The V segment lost 3 bases and the J segment 5 bases; nucleotides outside the gene matches: 2. This CDR3 has 12 amino acids. Diagnostic criteria for definite or probable disease, in their recently defined form, were met by the patients with Susac syndrome. Note on this clonotype: Its antigen is currently unknown.

General study findings and limits: Total CD8+ repertoires held some 15 Susac-specific public clones, while CD8+ TEMRA repertoires held several.

The chain uses TRBV20-1 and TRBJ2-5; the match to TRBD2 covers 8 bases. Sequences were obtained from CD8+ T cells from PBMCs. This receptor was taken from a human donor with Susac syndrome. For the CDR3, the DNA is TGCAGTGCTAGGGGACTAGAGGAGACCCAGTACTTC. Translation gives CSARGLEETQYF.